These 9 T cell receptor beta chains were sequenced from one sample in a study of blood T cell repertoires in COVID-19. Using immunoSEQ multiplex PCR, the repertoire was profiled, and TCRdb retains in-frame clones only, with some absent. The profile shows roughly 570,000 clones, about 89% of them singletons. Sequenced material: peripheral blood. The origin of the receptors is a woman aged 50 to 60 with COVID-19, enrolled during active disease.

The chain employs TRBV6-5 and TRBJ1-2; 7 nucleotides align to TRBD1. Germline V gives CDR1 MNHEY, CDR2 SVGAGI. The ends lost 6 bases at V and 8 bases at J; junction bases unmatched: 9. The CDR3 spans 13 residues. For the CDR3, the DNA is TGTGCCAGCAGCGTTGACAGGGCTGGGGGCTACACCTTC. As protein: CASSVDRAGGYTF.

The gene calls are TRBV10-3 and TRBJ2-7; 8 bases are a match to TRBD1. The CDR3 loop spans 13 amino acids. Germline V gene data show CDR1 as ENHRY and CDR2 as SYGVKD. J gave up 3 bases and V 5 bases, and 3 bases lay outside the gene matches. In DNA, the CDR3 is TGTGCCATCAGTAACGGACAGGGCTACGAGCAGTACTTC. Amino acids: CAISNGQGYEQYF.

This rearrangement joins TRBV18 to TRBJ2-7; maybe TRBD1 (5 bases). The CDR3 totals 13 residues. V lost 2 bases and J lost 5, with 10 bases in between. Germline CDR1 is KGHSH and CDR2 is LQKENI. CDR3 bases: TGTGCCAGCTCACCAGGGGTAGGGGACGAGCAGTACTTC. Translation gives CASSPGVGDEQYF.

The genes are TRBV6-5 and TRBJ1-2, with D unclear. Per germline, CDR1 MNHEY and CDR2 SVGAGI. V lost 7 bases to trimming and J lost 1 base, with 16 bases between them. The CDR3 extends over 15 amino acids. The CDR3 nucleotides read TGTGCCAGCACCCACCGTCGAGGCGTTAACTATGGCTACACCTTC. Its translation is CASTHRRGVNYGYTF.

The chain recombines TRBV6-1 with TRBJ1-5; no clear D. Germline lookup yields CDR1 MNHNS and CDR2 SASEGT. CDR3 length: 15 amino acids. Trimming pared 2 bases from V and 3 bases from J, leaving 11 bases between. The CDR3, as DNA: TGTGCCAGCAGTGAACTGGGCGGGTCCAATCAGCCCCAGCATTTT. It is translated as CASSELGGSNQPQHF.

The chain recombines TRBV6-6 with TRBJ2-5; tentatively, D is TRBD2 (5 bases). V was pared by 6 bases and J by 2 bases, with 10 bases between. This CDR3 contains 13 residues. The V gene's germline CDR1 is MNHNY and CDR2 SVGAGI (reference sequence). The chain's CDR3 is CASSLTRQETQYF. CDR3 DNA: TGTGCCAGCAGCCTAACTAGGCAAGAGACCCAGTACTTC.

Turning to this clone: The sample holds other DNA sequences that translate to the same CDR3. The rearrangement links TRBV6-1 to TRBJ1-4, with D uncertain. CDR3 size: 15 residues. CDR1 and CDR2 (germline): MNHNS, SASEGT. The V gene lost 1 base and the J gene lost 0 bases, with 6 bases spanning the gap. The CDR3 here is CASSEGSATNEKLFF. CDR3 DNA sequence: TGTGCCAGCAGTGAAGGGTCGGCAACTAATGAAAAACTGTTTTTT.

The rearrangement links TRBV11-2 to TRBJ2-5; D is possibly TRBD2 (6 bases). V shed 4 bases and J shed 1 base, with 13 bases lying between them. The V gene's germline CDR1 is SGHAT and CDR2 FQNNGV. The length of the CDR3 is 15 residues. Written as DNA, the CDR3 is TGTGCCAGCAGCTCGGCGGGATACAGCCAAGAGACCCAGTACTTC. Its protein is CASSSAGYSQETQYF.

The genes are TRBV7-2 and TRBJ1-1; TRBD1 is a possible D gene (5 bases). Trimming took off 5 bases at V and 6 bases at J, with 19 bases between the two ends. Germline loops: CDR1 SGHTA, CDR2 FQGNSA. The CDR3 sequence is 15 residues long. The CDR3 loop is CASSRGGPWEAEAFF. The CDR3 DNA reads as TGTGCCAGCAGCCGGGGGGGACCATGGGAAGCTGAAGCTTTCTTT.